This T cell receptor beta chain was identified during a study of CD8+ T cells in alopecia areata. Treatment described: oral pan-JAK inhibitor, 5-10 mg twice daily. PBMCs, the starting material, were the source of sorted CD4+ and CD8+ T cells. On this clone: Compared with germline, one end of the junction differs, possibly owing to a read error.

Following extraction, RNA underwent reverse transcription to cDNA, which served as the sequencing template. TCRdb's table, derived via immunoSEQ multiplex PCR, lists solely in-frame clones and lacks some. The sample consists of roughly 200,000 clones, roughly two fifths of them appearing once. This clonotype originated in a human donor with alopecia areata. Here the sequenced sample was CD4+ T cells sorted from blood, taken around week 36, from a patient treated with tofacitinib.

This CDR3 reads CAISEIENQPQHF. The DNA for the CDR3 is TGTGCCATCAGTGAGATAGAAAATCAGCCCCAGCATTTT. V is TRBV6-1 and J is TRBJ1-5; D unclear. The CDR3 consists of 13 residues. The V gene's germline CDR1 is MNHNS and CDR2 SASEGT.